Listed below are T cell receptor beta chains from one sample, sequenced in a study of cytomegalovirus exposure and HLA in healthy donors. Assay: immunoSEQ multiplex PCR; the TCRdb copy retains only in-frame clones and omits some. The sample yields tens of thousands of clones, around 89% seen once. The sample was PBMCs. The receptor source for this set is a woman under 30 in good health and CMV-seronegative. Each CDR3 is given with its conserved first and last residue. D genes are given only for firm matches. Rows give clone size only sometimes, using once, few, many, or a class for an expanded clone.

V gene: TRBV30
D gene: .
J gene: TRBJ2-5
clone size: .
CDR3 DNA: TGTGCCTGGAGTGGCTGGACAGAACAAGAGACCCAGTACTTC
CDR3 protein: CAWSGWTEQETQYF

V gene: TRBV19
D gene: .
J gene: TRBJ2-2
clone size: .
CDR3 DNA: TGTGCCAGTCTCAAGACACCGACAGGTTGGGCCGGGGAGCTGTTTTTT
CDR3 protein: CASLKTPTGWAGELFF

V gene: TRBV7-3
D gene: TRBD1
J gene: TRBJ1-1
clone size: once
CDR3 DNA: TGTGCCAGCAGCCCCGGACAGGGCCTAGCTTTCTTT
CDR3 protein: CASSPGQGLAFF

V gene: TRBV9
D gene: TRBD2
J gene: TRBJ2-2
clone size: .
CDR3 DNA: TGTGCCAGCAGCGTAGGAGTGACTAGCGTCCCCGGGGAGCTGTTTTTT
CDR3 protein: CASSVGVTSVPGELFF

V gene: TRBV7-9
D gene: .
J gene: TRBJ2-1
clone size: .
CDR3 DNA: TGTGCCACCCGCGGGGCGGGGTACAATGAGCAGTTCTTC
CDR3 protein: CATRGAGYNEQFF

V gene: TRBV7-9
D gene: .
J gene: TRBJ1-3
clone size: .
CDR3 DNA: TGTGCCAGCAGCGAGGGACTGAGCTCTGGAAACACCATATATTTT
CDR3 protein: CASSEGLSSGNTIYF

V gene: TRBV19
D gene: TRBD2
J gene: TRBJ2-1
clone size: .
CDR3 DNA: TGTGCCAGTAGTGGAGCGGGGGGTATGGTTGAGCAGTTCTTC
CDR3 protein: CASSGAGGMVEQFF

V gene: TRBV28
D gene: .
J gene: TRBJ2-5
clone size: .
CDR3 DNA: TGTGCCAGCAGTTTCTCGGGAGTAGAGACCCAGTACTTC
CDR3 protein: CASSFSGVETQYF

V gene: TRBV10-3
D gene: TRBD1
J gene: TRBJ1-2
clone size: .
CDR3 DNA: TGTGCCATCAGCTTCCAAATGACAGGGCGAGGCTACACCTTC
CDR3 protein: CAISFQMTGRGYTF

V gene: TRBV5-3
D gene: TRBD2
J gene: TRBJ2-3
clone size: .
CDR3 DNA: TGTGCCAGAAGCTTGAGAGCGGGAGGCGGGGCAGATACGCAGTATTTT
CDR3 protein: CARSLRAGGGADTQYF